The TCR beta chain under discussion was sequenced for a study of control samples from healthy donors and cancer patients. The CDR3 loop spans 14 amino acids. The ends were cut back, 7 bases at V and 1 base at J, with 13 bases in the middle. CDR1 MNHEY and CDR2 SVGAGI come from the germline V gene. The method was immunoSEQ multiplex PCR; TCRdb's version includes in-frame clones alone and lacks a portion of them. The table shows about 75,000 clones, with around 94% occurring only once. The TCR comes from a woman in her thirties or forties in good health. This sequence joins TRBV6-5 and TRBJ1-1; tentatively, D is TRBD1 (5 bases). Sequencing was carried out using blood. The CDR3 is CASNRRQRNTEAFF. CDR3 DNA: TGTGCCAGCAATCGAAGACAGAGGAACACTGAAGCTTTCTTT.